The 14 T cell receptor beta chains below all came from one sample that was sequenced in a study of control samples from healthy donors and cancer patients (dated by TCRdb to 2018 to 2021). Libraries came from the immunoSEQ multiplex PCR assay. TCRdb holds this immuneACCESS table with in-frame rearrangements only. Some clones are missing; in checked studies, unresolved V genes explain under half, and the rest has no known cause. In all, the sample holds over 25,000 clones, and around 90% of those were seen once. The ten largest account for under 5% of the sample. Sequenced: formalin-fixed, paraffin-embedded tissue. Every receptor here comes from a female donor with melanoma.

The chain carries TRBV4-1 and TRBJ2-5, with a tentative D call TRBD1 (5 bases). The CDR3 is 13 residues long. Germline V lookup: CDR1 MGHRA, CDR2 YSYEKL. Trimming stripped 4 bases from V and 0 bases from J, with 6 bases between. CDR3 sequence reads: CASSLTDQETQYF. Written as DNA, the CDR3 is TGCGCCAGCAGCCTGACAGACCAAGAGACCCAGTACTTC.

The rearrangement joins TRBV2 to TRBJ2-5; D not resolved. The CDR3 spans 11 residues. From germline, CDR1 is SNHLY and CDR2 FYNNEI. Trimming pared 6 bases from V and 0 bases from J, leaving 2 bases between. The DNA of the CDR3 is TGTGCCAGCAGCTACCAAGAGACCCAGTACTTC. Translation gives CASSYQETQYF.

The gene calls are TRBV4-1 and TRBJ2-1; 12 bases agree with TRBD2. The CDR3 consists of 17 residues. In germline, CDR1 is MGHRA, CDR2 YSYEKL. The V segment lost 5 bases and the J segment 2 bases; nucleotides outside the gene matches: 7. As DNA, the CDR3 is TGCGCCAGCAGCTACCCTAGCGGGAGGGGTACCTACAATGAGCAGTTCTTC. It encodes CASSYPSGRGTYNEQFF.

The chain joins TRBV5-1 to TRBJ2-7, with 12 bases identical to TRBD1. The CDR3 consists of 17 residues. Germline CDR1 SGHRS, CDR2 YFSETQ. V shed 4 bases and J 6 bases; nucleotides not matched to a gene: 14. CDR3 bases: TGCGCCAGCAGCCGACGTTTCGGGACAGGGGGCTCCGGCGAGCAGTACTTC. This gives the protein CASSRRFGTGGSGEQYF.

This chain links TRBV9 with TRBJ1-2; D is ambiguous. V gave up 4 bases and J gave up 4 bases, with 14 bases separating them. The length of the CDR3 is 14 residues. The germline V gene has CDR1 SGDLS and CDR2 YYNGEE. CDR3: CASSPWARPYGYTF. The DNA for the CDR3 is TGTGCCAGCAGCCCTTGGGCCCGTCCCTATGGCTACACCTTC.

The chain combines TRBV7-9 with TRBJ2-5, with 12 bases aligning to TRBD2. The CDR3 runs to 15 residues. Germline CDR1 SEHNR, CDR2 FQNEAQ (reference sequence). The V gene end was trimmed by 1 base and the J gene end by 5 bases; junction bases not matched to a gene: 2. CDR3 in DNA: TGTGCCAGCAGCTTAGGCGGACTAGCGGGGGAGACCCAGTACTTC. Protein sequence: CASSLGGLAGETQYF.

The chain combines TRBV29-1 with TRBJ1-2; D is uncertain. The germline CDR1 and CDR2 sequences are SQVTM and ANQGSEA. Trimming shortened V by 5 bases and J by 8 bases, and 15 bases separated the two germline ends. This CDR3 has 12 amino acids. This chain's CDR3 is CSVLSSAEGYTF. As DNA, the CDR3 is TGCAGCGTTCTCTCGTCGGCGGAAGGCTACACCTTC.

The chain employs TRBV5-1 and TRBJ2-7; D possibly corresponds to TRBD1 (5 bases). Trimming cost V 4 bases and J 2 bases, with 19 bases left between them. The CDR3 contains 16 residues. CDR1 is SGHRS, CDR2 YFSETQ, per germline. This CDR3 is CASSPQASLSPYEQYF. In DNA, the CDR3 is TGCGCCAGCAGCCCACAGGCTAGTTTGTCCCCCTACGAGCAGTACTTC.

The V gene is TRBV25-1, the J gene TRBJ2-1, with D unresolved. The CDR3 spans 14 residues. Germline V gene lookup returns CDR1 MGHDK and CDR2 SYGVNS. V was trimmed by 8 bases and J by 0 bases, leaving 11 bases between them. The CDR3 DNA follows: TGTGCCAGCGAGGACGGTAGCTCCTACAATGAGCAGTTCTTC. This gives the protein CASEDGSSYNEQFF.

The V call is TRBV7-6, the J call TRBJ1-4; D might be TRBD1 (5 bases). V was pared by 0 bases and J by 5 bases, with 10 bases between. Germline CDR1 and CDR2: SGHVS and FNYEAQ. There are 15 residues in the CDR3. The CDR3 DNA sequence: TGTGCCAGCAGCTTAGCCGGGGGGAGAAATGAAAAACTGTTTTTT. This encodes CASSLAGGRNEKLFF.

The chain recombines TRBV10-3 with TRBJ2-1; 14 bases are shared with TRBD2. CDR1 ENHRY and CDR2 SYGVKD come from the germline V gene. The CDR3 has 17 residues. With 5 bases clipped from V and 4 bases from J, the junction kept 7 bases outside the gene matches. The CDR3 sequence: CAISTTGTSGSYNEQFF. CDR3 DNA sequence: TGTGCCATCAGTACGACCGGGACTAGCGGGAGTTACAATGAGCAGTTCTTC.

This clone has just one count. The CDR3 here is CAIRAQLAGVSTDTQYF. CDR3 DNA: TGTGCCATCAGAGCCCAACTAGCGGGAGTCAGCACAGATACGCAGTATTTT. The V and J genes are TRBV10-3 and TRBJ2-3; 11 bases fit TRBD2. The CDR3 loop spans 17 amino acids. V lost 6 bases and J lost 0; bases outside the gene matches: 8. CDR1 and CDR2 (germline): ENHRY, SYGVKD.

This chain connects TRBV29-1 to TRBJ1-1; tentative D call: TRBD1 (5 bases). The V end lost 5 bases, the J end lost 4 bases, and 17 bases lay between the germline ends. From germline, CDR1 is SQVTM and CDR2 ANQGSEA. The CDR3 totals 14 residues. The DNA for the CDR3 is TGCAGCGTTCTTCCTCGCAGGGAGGGCACTGAAGCTTTCTTT. It encodes CSVLPRREGTEAFF.

The V and J genes are TRBV5-1 and TRBJ2-7; 7 positions agree with TRBD1. The trim removed 2 bases at V and 2 bases at J, leaving 4 bases unmatched. The germline V gene encodes CDR1 SGHRS and CDR2 YFSETQ. This CDR3 spans 14 amino acids. CDR3 bases: TGCGCCAGCAGCTTCGGGACAGATACCTACGAGCAGTACTTC. Its translation: CASSFGTDTYEQYF.